This entry is about one TCR beta chain. The antigen remains unidentified. Germline lookup yields CDR1 MGHRA and CDR2 YSYEKL. The V end lost 1 base, the J end lost 1 base, and 8 bases lay between the germline ends. There are 14 residues in the CDR3. The data were taken from a study of cytomegalovirus exposure and HLA in healthy donors. PCR employed 60 Vbeta and 13 Jbeta primers. Method: immunoSEQ multiplex PCR; TCRdb's copy keeps in-frame clones and lacks some. Among 130,000 or so clones listed, approximately 82% were seen once. Findings of the study overall: Most TCR beta V segments were productive about 87% or about 30% of the time in an earlier analysis. Being indistinguishable, some V segments were excluded, TRBV6-2 and TRBV6-3 among them.

Source material: PBMCs. This receptor was obtained from a woman aged 40 to 49 in good health and CMV-seronegative. This chain links TRBV4-1 with TRBJ2-7, with a tentative D call TRBD1 (5 bases). The CDR3 loop reads CASSQVGASYEQYF. CDR3 in DNA: TGCGCCAGCAGCCAAGTAGGGGCATCCTACGAGCAGTACTTC.